Described below is a single T cell receptor (beta chain) sequence and its context. The antigen remains unidentified. Time point reported: week 5, during vaccination. Topical imiquimod accompanied each vaccine dose, which consisted of 300 ug of mutant IDH1 20-mer peptide. Donors had new WHO grade 3 or 4 IDH1-mutant, ATRX-lost astrocytomas. V was clipped by 0 bases and J by 3 bases, with 15 bases between them. The CDR3 sequence is 17 residues long. CDR1 is MGHRA, CDR2 YSYEKL, per germline. The assay was immunoSEQ multiplex PCR, and TCRdb's table has in-frame clones only and misses some. The table includes over 30,000 clones, about 79% detected once. The data were taken from a study of a mutant IDH1 vaccine in newly diagnosed glioma. Turning to the study itself: Sex distribution of treated patients was around 62% male and roughly 40% female; mean age was roughly 37 years. Study-wide results and caveats: Pseudoprogression seemed unlinked to shifts in top peripheral T cell clonotypes. Altogether, 85% to 95% of patients exhibited vaccine-induced immune responses.

The material was PBMCs, obtained from a glioma patient whose treatment included an IDH1 peptide vaccine. This receptor was identified in a man under 40 with glioma. V usage is TRBV4-1 and J usage is TRBJ1-5; no firm D call. CDR3 region: CASSQDRGSRHNQPQHF. The CDR3, as DNA: TGCGCCAGCAGCCAAGATAGAGGCAGCCGGCACAATCAGCCCCAGCATTTT.